This TCR beta chain was recovered during a study of cytomegalovirus exposure and HLA in healthy donors. Turning to the study itself: Of some 400 genotyped donors, about 80% clustered with self-reported Caucasian donors. Broader study findings: The authors excluded some V segments, including TRBV6-2 and TRBV6-3, as indistinguishable. The CMV antigen specificity of a few CMV-associated chains was confirmed through in vitro analysis.

From germline, CDR1 is LGHNA and CDR2 YSLEER. Trimming took 0 bases from V and 4 from J, leaving 13 bases between them. There are 16 residues in the CDR3. To note about this clone: Its specificity is unknown.

Primers included in the PCR were 60 Vbeta and 13 Jbeta primers. The assay was immunoSEQ multiplex PCR, and TCRdb's table has in-frame clones only and misses some. The sample has some 150,000 clones, over 60% seen once. The source of this sequence is a male donor in good health and CMV-seronegative. The genes are TRBV4-3 and TRBJ2-1; D perhaps matches TRBD1 (5 bases). The material sequenced was PBMCs. CDR3 DNA: TGCGCCAGCAGCCAAGATGGGGCGGAGCCTTACAATGAGCAGTTCTTC. Translating gives CASSQDGAEPYNEQFF.